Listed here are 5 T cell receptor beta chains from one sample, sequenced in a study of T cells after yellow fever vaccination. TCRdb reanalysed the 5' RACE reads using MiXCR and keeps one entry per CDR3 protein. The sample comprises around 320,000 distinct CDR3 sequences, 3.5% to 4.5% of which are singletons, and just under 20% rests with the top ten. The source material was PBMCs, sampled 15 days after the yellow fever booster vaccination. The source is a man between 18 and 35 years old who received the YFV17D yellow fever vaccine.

CDR3 residues: CASSLGTSSGANVLTF. In nucleotides, the CDR3 is TGTGCCAGCAGCTTAGGGACTAGCTCTGGGGCCAACGTCCTGACTTTC. The chain combines TRBV7-3 with TRBJ2-6; TRBD2 matches 8 bases. Trimming cost V 2 bases and J 0 bases; bases outside gene matches: 0. CDR3 size: 16 residues. The germline gives CDR1 SGHTA, CDR2 FQGTGA.

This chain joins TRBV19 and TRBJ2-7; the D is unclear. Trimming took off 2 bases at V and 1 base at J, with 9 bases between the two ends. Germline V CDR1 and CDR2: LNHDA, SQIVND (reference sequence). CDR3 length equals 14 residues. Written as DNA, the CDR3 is TGTGCCAGTAGTATATCGGGTACATCCTACGAGCAGTACTTC. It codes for CASSISGTSYEQYF. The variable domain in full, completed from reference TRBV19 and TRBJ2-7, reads DGGITQSPKYLFRKEGQNVTLSCEQNLNHDAMYWYRQDPGQGLRLIYYSQIVNDFQKGDIAEGYSVSREKKESFPLTVTSAQKNPTAFYLCASSISGTSYEQYFGPGTRLTVT.

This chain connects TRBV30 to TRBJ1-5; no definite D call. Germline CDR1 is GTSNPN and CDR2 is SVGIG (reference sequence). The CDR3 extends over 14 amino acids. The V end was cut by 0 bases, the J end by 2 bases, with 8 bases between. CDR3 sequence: CAWSVGYGNQPQHF. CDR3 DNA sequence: TGTGCCTGGAGTGTTGGTTATGGCAATCAGCCCCAGCATTTT.

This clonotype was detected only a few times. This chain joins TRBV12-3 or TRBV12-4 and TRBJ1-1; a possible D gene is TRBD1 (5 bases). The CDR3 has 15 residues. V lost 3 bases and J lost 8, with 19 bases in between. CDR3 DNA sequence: TGTGCCAGCAGTTTGATTGTCTTAGGGGAGGCGGAAGCTTTCTTT. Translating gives CASSLIVLGEAEAFF.

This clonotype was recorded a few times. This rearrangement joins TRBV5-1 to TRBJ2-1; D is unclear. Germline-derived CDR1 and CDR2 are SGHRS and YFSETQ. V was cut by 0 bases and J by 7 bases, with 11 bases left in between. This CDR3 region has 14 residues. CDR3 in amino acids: CASSLVAGSNEQFF. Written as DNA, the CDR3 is TGCGCCAGCAGCTTGGTGGCAGGATCTAATGAGCAGTTCTTC.